The 25 T cell receptor beta chains below were found in one sample sequenced in a study of T cells expressing NK-cell markers. No DNA is given; TCRdb re-called the 5' RACE reads and lists each CDR3 protein once. The sample includes roughly 450,000 distinct CDR3 sequences. The material sequenced was blood T cells: a sorted CD56 or NKG2C T cell subset, CD4+ or CD8+ T cells, or bulk PBMC T cells (not recorded which). The origin of the receptors is a woman aged 45-65 years in good health.

The V call is TRBV5-1, the J call TRBJ2-3. CDR3 length: 13 residues. In germline, CDR1 is SGHRS, CDR2 YFSETQ. The CDR3 sequence: CASSARTEDTQYF.

CDR3 amino acids: CSVVGVGLGSTDTQYF. The rearrangement uses TRBV29-1 and TRBJ2-3. In germline, CDR1 is SQVTM, CDR2 ANQGSEA. The CDR3 extends over 16 amino acids.

J is TRBJ2-1 and V is TRBV2; TCRdb's D gene call, TRBD2, goes unchecked for lack of DNA. The germline V gene has CDR1 SNHLY and CDR2 FYNNEI. There are 15 residues in the CDR3. CDR3 sequence reads: CASSEAIAGVAEQFF.

The V gene is TRBV3-1, the J gene TRBJ2-7. The CDR3 covers 12 residues. CDR1 is LGHDT and CDR2 is YNNKEL in the germline V gene (reference sequence). CDR3 loop: CASSTQGHEQYF.

The chain uses TRBV7-9 and TRBJ2-7; the TRBD2 assignment by TCRdb is unverifiable without DNA. Per the germline V gene, CDR1 is SEHNR and CDR2 is FQNEAQ (reference sequence). This CDR3 has 17 amino acids. The CDR3 loop is CASSHGTSGRTSYEQYF.

CDR3 amino acids: CASSLAARGANTGELFF. The chain combines TRBV5-5 with TRBJ2-2; without DNA, the TCRdb call of TRBD1 cannot be checked. CDR1 is SGHKS, CDR2 YYEKEE, per germline (reference sequence). The CDR3 extends over 17 amino acids.

This chain connects TRBV10-3 to TRBJ2-7; no DNA is available, so the TRBD1 call from TCRdb remains unchecked. The germline V gene encodes CDR1 ENHRY and CDR2 SYGVKD. This CDR3 comprises 15 residues. The CDR3 reads CAITETGNIPYEQYF.

The J gene is TRBJ2-1, the V gene TRBV7-3; TCRdb gives TRBD2 as the D gene, but with no DNA this cannot be confirmed. CDR3 length equals 15 residues. Germline lookup yields CDR1 SGHTA and CDR2 FQGTGA. This CDR3 reads CASSSGLAGAGEQFF.

The J gene is TRBJ1-5, the V gene TRBV4-1. Germline V gene sequence: CDR1 MGHRA, CDR2 YSYEKL. The CDR3 spans 14 residues. CDR3 amino acids: CASNLGPDNQPQHF.

This chain links TRBV27 with TRBJ2-5. CDR1 and CDR2 (germline): MNHEY, SMNVEV (reference sequence). CDR3 length equals 14 residues. The CDR3 is CASSFTNRPETQYF.

CDR3 loop: CATSLGLPAPDTQYF. V is TRBV24-1 and J is TRBJ2-3; TCRdb gives TRBD2 as the D gene, but with no DNA this cannot be confirmed. This CDR3 is built from 15 residues. CDR1 KGHDR and CDR2 SFDVKD come from the germline V gene.

The chain uses TRBV6-5 and TRBJ1-2. The CDR3 has 12 amino acids. Germline CDR1 MNHEY, CDR2 SVGAGI. CDR3 loop: CATKMKGDGYTF.

CDR3 residues: CASLQGVGPQHF. The chain carries TRBV18 and TRBJ1-5; without DNA, the TCRdb call of TRBD1 cannot be checked. CDR3 length equals 12 residues. Germline CDR1 KGHSH, CDR2 LQKENI.

V gene TRBV6-5 combines with J gene TRBJ2-3; TCRdb calls TRBD1, which cannot be checked without DNA. CDR1 and CDR2 from the germline V gene are MNHEY and SVGAGI. The CDR3 extends over 15 amino acids. The CDR3 reads CASSYTTGRTDTQYF.

The chain recombines TRBV14 with TRBJ2-3; as DNA is missing, the TRBD2 call by TCRdb cannot be tested. Germline V gene sequence: CDR1 SGHDN, CDR2 FVKESK. This CDR3 is 13 amino acids long. CDR3 in amino acids: CASSQRAADTQYF.

This chain joins TRBV4-1 and TRBJ1-5; TCRdb picks TRBD1, but there is no DNA to check that call. The CDR3 runs 16 residues. CDR1 and CDR2 from the germline V gene are MGHRA and YSYEKL. This CDR3 reads CASSQDRGQGIQPQHF.

The chain combines TRBV12-3 or TRBV12-4 with TRBJ2-3; TCRdb calls TRBD1, which cannot be checked without DNA. The CDR3 consists of 15 residues. CDR3 sequence reads: CASSRPGGYTDTQYF.

The chain has TRBV29-1 and TRBJ2-3; TCRdb lists TRBD1, though no DNA is available to test this call. This CDR3 region has 14 residues. CDR1 and CDR2 from the germline V gene are SQVTM and ANQGSEA. CDR3 region: CSGGAGAWSDTQYF.

This CDR3 reads CASMDSYNEQFF. This chain connects TRBV19 to TRBJ2-1; TCRdb designates TRBD1, a call that cannot be tested without DNA. This CDR3 has 12 residues. The V gene's germline CDR1 is LNHDA and CDR2 SQIVND (reference sequence).

The chain is built from TRBV5-6 and TRBJ2-1; TCRdb indicates TRBD2, and absent DNA this call remains unverified. The CDR3 is 19 residues long. CDR1 is SGHDT and CDR2 is YYEEEE in the germline V gene. The CDR3 sequence is CASSYFIGSPRGSYNEQFF.

The J gene is TRBJ2-2, the V gene TRBV27; TCRdb proposes TRBD1, but this gene call is untestable without DNA. The CDR3 covers 14 residues. Per germline, CDR1 MNHEY and CDR2 SMNVEV (reference sequence). The CDR3 region is CASSLSALGGELFF.

The chain is built from TRBV29-1 and TRBJ1-1; TCRdb selects TRBD1, and the lack of DNA leaves this call unchecked. Germline V CDR1 and CDR2: SQVTM, ANQGSEA. This CDR3 is 13 amino acids long. CDR3 region: CSVGTGWGTEAFF.

The rearrangement joins TRBV5-1 to TRBJ2-5; no DNA is available, so the TRBD1 call from TCRdb remains unchecked. This CDR3 is built from 18 residues. Germline V gives CDR1 SGHRS, CDR2 YFSETQ. CDR3: CASSPGTGSWGQKETQYF.

The chain is built from TRBV24-1 and TRBJ2-5; the TRBD1 assignment by TCRdb is unverifiable without DNA. This CDR3 is built from 14 residues. The germline V gene has CDR1 KGHDR and CDR2 SFDVKD. CDR3 sequence reads: CATSDWGQVETQYF.

The chain links TRBV19 to TRBJ2-5; the D gene TCRdb calls, TRBD1, cannot be checked with no DNA. This CDR3 spans 14 amino acids. In germline, CDR1 is LNHDA, CDR2 SQIVND (reference sequence). The CDR3 region is CASDLGTGKETQYF.